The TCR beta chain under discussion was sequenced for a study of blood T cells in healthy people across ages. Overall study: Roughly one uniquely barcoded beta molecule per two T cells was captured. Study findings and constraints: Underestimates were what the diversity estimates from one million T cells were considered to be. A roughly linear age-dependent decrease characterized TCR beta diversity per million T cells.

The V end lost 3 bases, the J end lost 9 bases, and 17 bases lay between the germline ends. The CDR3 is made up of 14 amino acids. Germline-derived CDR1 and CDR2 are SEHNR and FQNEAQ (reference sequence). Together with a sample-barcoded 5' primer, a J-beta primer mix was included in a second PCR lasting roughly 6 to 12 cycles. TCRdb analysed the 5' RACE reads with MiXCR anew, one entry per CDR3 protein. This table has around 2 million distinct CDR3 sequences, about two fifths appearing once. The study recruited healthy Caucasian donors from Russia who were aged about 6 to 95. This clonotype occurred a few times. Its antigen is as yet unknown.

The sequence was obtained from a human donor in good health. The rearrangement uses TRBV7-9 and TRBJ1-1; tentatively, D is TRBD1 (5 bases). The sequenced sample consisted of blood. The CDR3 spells CASSFPESGRKAFF. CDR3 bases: TGTGCCAGCAGCTTTCCCGAGTCGGGGCGGAAAGCTTTCTTT.